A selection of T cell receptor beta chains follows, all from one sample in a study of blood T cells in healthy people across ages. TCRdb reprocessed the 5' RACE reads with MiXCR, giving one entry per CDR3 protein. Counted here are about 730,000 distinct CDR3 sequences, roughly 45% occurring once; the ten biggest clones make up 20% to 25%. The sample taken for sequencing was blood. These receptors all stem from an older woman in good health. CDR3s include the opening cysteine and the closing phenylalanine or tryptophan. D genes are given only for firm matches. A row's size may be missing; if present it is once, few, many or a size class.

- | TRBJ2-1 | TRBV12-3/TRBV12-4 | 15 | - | CASSPSRPIPNEQFF | TGTGCCAGCAGTCCTAGCCGACCAATCCCCAATGAGCAGTTCTTC
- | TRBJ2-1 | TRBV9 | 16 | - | CASSVGVQPNRQTQFF | TGTGCCAGCAGCGTAGGAGTACAGCCCAACCGTCAGACCCAGTTCTTC
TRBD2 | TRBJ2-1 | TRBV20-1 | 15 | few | CSARVPSGGRNEQFF | TGCAGTGCTAGAGTCCCTAGCGGGGGAAGGAATGAGCAGTTCTTC
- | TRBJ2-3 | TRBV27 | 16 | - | CASSLEGPSSTDTQYF | TGTGCCAGCAGTTTAGAGGGACCTTCTAGCACAGATACGCAGTATTTT
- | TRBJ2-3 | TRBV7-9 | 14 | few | CASSQDNQGDTQYF | TGTGCCAGCAGCCAGGACAATCAAGGGGATACGCAGTATTTT
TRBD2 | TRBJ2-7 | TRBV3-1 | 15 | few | CASSPTSGGAEEQYF | TGTGCCAGCAGTCCTACTAGCGGGGGGGCCGAAGAGCAGTACTTC
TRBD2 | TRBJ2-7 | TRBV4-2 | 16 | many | CASSPRTSGSSYEQYF | TGTGCCAGCAGCCCCCGGACTAGCGGGAGCTCCTACGAGCAGTACTTC
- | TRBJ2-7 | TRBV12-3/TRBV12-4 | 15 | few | CASSPSGATSYEQYF | TGTGCCAGCAGTCCCTCAGGGGCGACCTCCTACGAGCAGTACTTC
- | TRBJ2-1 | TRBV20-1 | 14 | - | CSASGSWGGDGQFF | TGCAGTGCTAGCGGTAGCTGGGGGGGCGATGGGCAGTTCTTC
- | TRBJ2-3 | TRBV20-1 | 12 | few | CSARGLRGTQYF | TGCAGTGCTAGGGGGCTAAGGGGTACGCAGTATTTT
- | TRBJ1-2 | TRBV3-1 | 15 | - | CASSRELYTNYGYTF | TGTGCCAGCAGCCGAGAGTTATACACAAACTATGGCTACACCTTC
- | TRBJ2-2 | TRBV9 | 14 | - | CASSVAANTGELFF | TGTGCCAGCAGCGTAGCGGCCAACACCGGGGAGCTGTTTTTT
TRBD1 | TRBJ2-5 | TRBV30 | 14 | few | CAWSATGAKGTQYF | TGTGCCTGGAGTGCGACAGGGGCCAAGGGGACCCAGTACTTC
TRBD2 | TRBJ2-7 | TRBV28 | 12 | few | CASISGSYEQYF | TGTGCCAGCATTAGCGGGAGTTACGAGCAGTACTTC
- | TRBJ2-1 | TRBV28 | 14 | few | CASSWTASYNEQFF | TGTGCCAGCAGCTGGACAGCCTCCTACAATGAGCAGTTCTTC
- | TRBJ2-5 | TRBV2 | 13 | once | CASTAESLNEQYF | TGTGCCAGCACTGCGGAGAGTTTGAATGAGCAGTACTTC
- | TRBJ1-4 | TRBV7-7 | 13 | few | CASSPGRGEKLFF | TGTGCCAGCAGCCCCGGGAGGGGTGAAAAACTGTTTTTT
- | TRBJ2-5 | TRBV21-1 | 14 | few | CASSKASGTETQYF | TGTGCCAGCAGCAAAGCCTCGGGGACAGAGACCCAGTACTTC
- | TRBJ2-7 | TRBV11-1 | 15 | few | CASSLGARAAYEQYF | TGTGCCAGCAGCCTAGGGGCTAGGGCAGCCTACGAGCAGTACTTC
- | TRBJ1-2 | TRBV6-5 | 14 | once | CASSYGMGFYGYTF | TGTGCCAGCAGTTATGGGATGGGTTTCTATGGCTACACCTTC
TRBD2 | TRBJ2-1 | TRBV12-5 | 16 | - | CVSGPGTSGTYNEQFF | TGTGTTAGTGGACCCGGGACTAGCGGGACATACAATGAGCAGTTCTTC
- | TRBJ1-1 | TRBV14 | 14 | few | CASSQGGLDTEAFF | TGTGCCAGCAGCCAAGGGGGATTGGACACTGAAGCTTTCTTT
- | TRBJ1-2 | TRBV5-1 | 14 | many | CASSLTDPNYGYTF | TGCGCCAGCAGCTTGACAGACCCTAACTATGGCTACACCTTC
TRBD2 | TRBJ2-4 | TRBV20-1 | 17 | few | CSARTSGGGIAKNIQYF | TGCAGTGCTAGGACTAGCGGGGGGGGAATAGCCAAAAACATTCAGTACTTC
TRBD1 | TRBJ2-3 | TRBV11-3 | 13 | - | CASSFKTGETQYF | TGTGCCAGCAGCTTTAAGACAGGGGAGACGCAGTATTTT
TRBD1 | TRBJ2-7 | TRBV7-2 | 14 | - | CASSRDRAVYEQYF | TGTGCCAGCAGTCGGGACAGGGCAGTTTACGAGCAGTACTTC
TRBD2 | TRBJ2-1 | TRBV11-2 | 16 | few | CASSLGVLAGVNEQFF | TGTGCCAGCAGTTTGGGGGTATTGGCGGGAGTCAATGAGCAGTTCTTC
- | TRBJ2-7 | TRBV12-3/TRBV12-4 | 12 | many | CASSPAGDEQYF | TGTGCCAGCAGTCCCGCAGGGGACGAGCAGTACTTC
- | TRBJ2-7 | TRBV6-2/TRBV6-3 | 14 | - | CASSLDRLAYEQYF | TGTGCCAGCAGTCTCGACAGGTTAGCCTACGAGCAGTACTTC
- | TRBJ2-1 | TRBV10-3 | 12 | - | CVISAGDHEQFF | TGTGTCATCAGTGCTGGAGATCATGAGCAGTTCTTC
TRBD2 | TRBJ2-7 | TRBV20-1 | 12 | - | CSAREDGHEQYF | TGCAGTGCACGGGAGGACGGCCACGAGCAGTACTTC
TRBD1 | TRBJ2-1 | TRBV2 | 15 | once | CASSEIGTGNNEQFF | TGTGCCAGCAGTGAAATTGGGACAGGGAACAATGAGCAGTTCTTC
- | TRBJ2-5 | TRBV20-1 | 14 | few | CSGATGRIEETQYF | TGCAGTGGGGCGACGGGACGGATCGAAGAGACCCAGTACTTC
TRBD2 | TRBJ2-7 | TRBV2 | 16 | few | CASSEAWGGSAYEQYF | TGTGCCAGCAGTGAAGCGTGGGGCGGGAGTGCCTACGAGCAGTACTTC
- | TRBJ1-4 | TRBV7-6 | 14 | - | CASSPGLANEKLFF | TGTGCCAGCAGCCCGGGGCTAGCTAATGAAAAACTGTTTTTT
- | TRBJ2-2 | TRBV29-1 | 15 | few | CSVEIPQSNTGELFF | TGCAGCGTTGAAATACCACAGAGCAACACCGGGGAGCTGTTTTTT